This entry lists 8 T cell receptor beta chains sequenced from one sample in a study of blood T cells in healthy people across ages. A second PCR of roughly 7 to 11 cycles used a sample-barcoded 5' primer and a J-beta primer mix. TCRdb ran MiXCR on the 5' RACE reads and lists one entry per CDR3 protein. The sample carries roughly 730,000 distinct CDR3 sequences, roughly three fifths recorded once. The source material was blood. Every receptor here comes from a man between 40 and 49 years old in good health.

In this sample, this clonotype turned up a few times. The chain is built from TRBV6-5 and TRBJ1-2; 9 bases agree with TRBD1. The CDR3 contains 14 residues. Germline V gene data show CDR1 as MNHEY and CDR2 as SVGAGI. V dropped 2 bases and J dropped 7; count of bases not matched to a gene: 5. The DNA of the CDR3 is TGTGCCAGCAGTTACCCGGGACAGGGATCTGGCTACACCTTC. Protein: CASSYPGQGSGYTF.

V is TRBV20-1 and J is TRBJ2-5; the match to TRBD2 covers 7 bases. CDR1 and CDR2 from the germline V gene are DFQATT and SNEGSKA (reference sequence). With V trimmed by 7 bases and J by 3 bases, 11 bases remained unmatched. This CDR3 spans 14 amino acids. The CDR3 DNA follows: TGCAGTGGGGTTAGCGGGTTTAACGAAGAGACCCAGTACTTC. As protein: CSGVSGFNEETQYF.

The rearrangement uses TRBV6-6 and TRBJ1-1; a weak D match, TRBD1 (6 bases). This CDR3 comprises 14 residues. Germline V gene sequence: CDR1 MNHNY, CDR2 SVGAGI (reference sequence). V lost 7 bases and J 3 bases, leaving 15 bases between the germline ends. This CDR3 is CASTARGYYTEAFF. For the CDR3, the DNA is TGTGCCAGCACAGCCAGGGGATACTACACTGAAGCTTTCTTT.

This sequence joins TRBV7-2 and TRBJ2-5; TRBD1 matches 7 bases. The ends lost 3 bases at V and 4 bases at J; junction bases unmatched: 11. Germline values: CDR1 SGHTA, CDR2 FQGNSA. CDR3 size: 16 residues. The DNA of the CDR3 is TGTGCCAGCAGCTTGTTGAAGGGGGCGATTGCAGAGACCCAGTACTTC. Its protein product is CASSLLKGAIAETQYF.

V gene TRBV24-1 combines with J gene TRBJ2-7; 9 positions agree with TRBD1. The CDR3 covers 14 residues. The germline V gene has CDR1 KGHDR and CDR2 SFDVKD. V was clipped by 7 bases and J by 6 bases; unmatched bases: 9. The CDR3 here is CATRDKQGAGEQYF. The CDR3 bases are TGTGCCACCAGAGATAAACAGGGGGCGGGCGAGCAGTACTTC.

CDR3 loop: CASSVGVAGMEDTQYF. The CDR3 DNA is TGTGCCAGCAGTGTGGGGGTGGCAGGGATGGAAGATACGCAGTATTTT. This chain uses TRBV27 with TRBJ2-3; either TRBD1 or TRBD2 may supply D (5 bases each). CDR1 and CDR2 from the germline V gene are MNHEY and SMNVEV (reference sequence). The CDR3 runs to 16 residues. V gave up 5 bases and J gave up 5 bases, with 20 bases separating them.

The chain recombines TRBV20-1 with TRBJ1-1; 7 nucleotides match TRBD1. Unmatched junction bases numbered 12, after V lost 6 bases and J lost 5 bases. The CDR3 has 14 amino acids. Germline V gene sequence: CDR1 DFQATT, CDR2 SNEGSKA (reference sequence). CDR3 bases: TGCAGTGCCCAAAAGACAGGGTGGGATACTGAAGCTTTCTTT. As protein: CSAQKTGWDTEAFF.

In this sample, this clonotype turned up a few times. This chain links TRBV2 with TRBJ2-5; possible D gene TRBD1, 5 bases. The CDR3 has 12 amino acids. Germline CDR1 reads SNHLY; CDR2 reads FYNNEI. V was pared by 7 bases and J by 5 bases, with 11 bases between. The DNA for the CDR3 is TGTGCCAGCATAGGGGCTTGGGAGACCCAGTACTTC. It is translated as CASIGAWETQYF.